What follows are 26 T cell receptor beta chains derived from one specimen sequenced in a study of shared clonotypes between healthy human individuals. Assay used: immunoSEQ multiplex PCR; TCRdb lists only in-frame clones, some missing. The repertoire includes approximately 1.4 million clones, nearly 99% of them detected once, and about 0.42% sits in the top ten. Sequenced material: naive CD4+ T cells sorted from blood. Specified subset: CD45RA+ positively selected. The receptors were gathered from a young man in good health.

This rearrangement joins TRBV6-7 to TRBJ2-7, with TRBD2 as a possible D gene (5 bases). TRBV6-7 is assigned to the ORF class and has an uncertain function. V lost 7 bases and J lost 3, with 19 bases in between. This CDR3 is built from 15 residues. The CDR3 DNA reads as TGTGCCAGCACCCACACCGTGCGAGGGCACTACGAGCAGTACTTC. Its protein product is CASTHTVRGHYEQYF.

The chain carries TRBV18 and TRBJ2-1; TRBD2 aligns across 7 bases. Germline V gives CDR1 KGHSH, CDR2 LQKENI. The CDR3 length is 17 residues. The junction had 16 bases not matched to a gene; V was cut back by 3 bases and J by 8 bases. The CDR3 DNA sequence: TGTGCCAGCTCACCTCTAGCGGTCACGGAAATTCGCTATGAGCAGTTCTTC. Translation gives CASSPLAVTEIRYEQFF.

This rearrangement joins TRBV20-1 to TRBJ2-3; D is unclear. V lost 8 bases, J lost 3 bases, and 9 bases lay in between. Germline loops: CDR1 DFQATT, CDR2 SNEGSKA (reference sequence). There are 11 residues in the CDR3. The DNA for the CDR3 is TGCAGTACCGAGGCGACAGATACGCAGTATTTT. Its translation: CSTEATDTQYF.

As for this clone: Distinct nucleotide sequences in the sample also encode this CDR3. The chain combines TRBV7-9 with TRBJ2-1; D possibly corresponds to TRBD2 (5 bases). The V gene lost 5 bases and the J gene lost 0 bases, with 8 bases spanning the gap. The CDR3 extends over 14 amino acids. Germline CDR1 reads SEHNR; CDR2 reads FQNEAQ (reference sequence). The CDR3 nucleotides read TGTGCCAGCAGCAATGGAGGCTCCTACAATGAGCAGTTCTTC. Its translation is CASSNGGSYNEQFF.

The chain is built from TRBV7-8 and TRBJ1-1; no reliable D call. The CDR3 consists of 13 residues. The germline gives CDR1 SGHVS, CDR2 FQNEAQ. V was shortened by 3 bases and J by 5 bases, with 10 bases between the two germline ends. Here the CDR3 DNA reads TGTGCCAGCAGCTTCCTGGAAGGGACTGAAGCTTTCTTT. As protein: CASSFLEGTEAFF.

This chain joins TRBV9 and TRBJ1-1, with 7 positions matching TRBD1. The germline CDR1 and CDR2 sequences are SGDLS and YYNGEE. The CDR3 totals 17 residues. Trimming took 2 bases from V and 6 from J; bases not matched to a gene: 16. For the CDR3, the DNA is TGTGCCAGCAGCGTGGAGCTGGGTACAGGGGATTCCGCTGAAGCTTTCTTT. Amino acid sequence: CASSVELGTGDSAEAFF.

This clone was found once. The CDR3 loop is CASSPPGGSRQYF. Here the CDR3 DNA reads TGCGCCAGCAGCCCACCCGGGGGGTCAAGGCAGTACTTC. This chain uses TRBV5-1 with TRBJ2-7; 7 bases align to TRBD2. CDR3 length: 13 residues. Per germline, CDR1 SGHRS and CDR2 YFSETQ. The V and J ends lost 4 bases and 9 bases, in that order; junction bases with no gene match: 10.

The gene calls are TRBV5-1 and TRBJ2-3; 8 nucleotides align to TRBD2. Trimming cost V 7 bases and J 0 bases; bases outside gene matches: 4. The CDR3 runs 14 residues. CDR1 and CDR2 (germline): SGHRS, YFSETQ. The CDR3 coding sequence is TGCGCCAGCGGACCTAGCGGGAGCACAGATACGCAGTATTTT. This codes for CASGPSGSTDTQYF. Variable domain in full (rest from reference TRBV5-1 and TRBJ2-3): KAGVTQTPRYLIKTRGQQVTLSCSPISGHRSVSWYQQTPGQGLQFLFEYFSETQRNKGNFPGRFSGRQFSNSRSEMNVSTLELGDSALYLCASGPSGSTDTQYFGPGTRLTVL.

This clone came up once. The gene calls are TRBV29-1 and TRBJ2-1; 11 bases map to TRBD2. J was trimmed by 3 bases and V by 8 bases; bases with no gene match: 3. The length of the CDR3 is 13 residues. Germline V gene sequence: CDR1 SQVTM, CDR2 ANQGSEA. The CDR3 spells CSIGLAGYNEQFF. CDR3 DNA sequence: TGCAGCATTGGACTAGCGGGCTACAATGAGCAGTTCTTC.

The chain links TRBV28 to TRBJ1-4; possibly TRBD1 for D (5 bases). Trimming pared 4 bases from V and 5 bases from J, leaving 17 bases between. This CDR3 is 16 amino acids long. Germline assignment: CDR1 MDHEN and CDR2 SYDVKM. Written as DNA, the CDR3 is TGTGCCAGCAGTTCCTCAGGGTCTATTAAGAATGAAAAACTGTTTTTT. Translation gives CASSSSGSIKNEKLFF.

The rearrangement joins TRBV11-2 to TRBJ2-1; 10 positions match TRBD2. The CDR3 spans 14 residues. The V gene's germline CDR1 is SGHAT and CDR2 FQNNGV. V lost 0 bases to trimming and J lost 16 bases; unmatched junction nucleotides: 9. CDR3 sequence: CASSLDRLAGVSFF. The CDR3 bases are TGTGCCAGCAGCTTAGATCGGCTAGCGGGAGTGTCATTCTTC.

The chain uses TRBV4-1 and TRBJ2-2; D is ambiguous. This CDR3 spans 11 amino acids. Germline CDR1 and CDR2: MGHRA and YSYEKL. V was clipped by 0 bases and J by 13 bases, with 6 bases between them. CDR3 sequence: CASSQDWVLFF. Here the CDR3 DNA reads TGCGCCAGCAGCCAAGATTGGGTGCTGTTTTTT.

V usage is TRBV11-3 and J usage is TRBJ2-7, with D uncertain. The CDR3 runs 14 residues. The ends were cut back, 1 base at V and 6 bases at J, with 13 bases in the middle. The V gene's germline CDR1 is SGHNT and CDR2 YENEEA. In DNA, the CDR3 is TGTGCCAGCAGCTTAGTCTCTGGTCCTGGCGAGCAGTACTTC. It yields the protein CASSLVSGPGEQYF.

The chain recombines TRBV9 with TRBJ1-2; D may be TRBD1 (5 bases). The CDR3 is 14 amino acids. V lost 0 bases and J lost 6, with 12 bases in between. Per the germline V gene, CDR1 is SGDLS and CDR2 is YYNGEE. This chain's CDR3 is CASSVGYRSNGYTF. For the CDR3, the DNA is TGTGCCAGCAGCGTAGGATACAGGAGCAATGGCTACACCTTC.

The chain couples TRBV5-1 to TRBJ1-3, with unresolved D. The CDR3 is 13 residues long. V was cut by 4 bases and J by 7 bases, with 12 bases left in between. Germline lookup yields CDR1 SGHRS and CDR2 YFSETQ. The CDR3 DNA sequence: TGCGCCAGCAGCCCGGAGTTTAGGAACACCATATATTTT. It translates to CASSPEFRNTIYF.

V is TRBV27 and J is TRBJ1-5, with a possible D match to TRBD1 (5 bases). Germline lookup yields CDR1 MNHEY and CDR2 SMNVEV (reference sequence). This CDR3 contains 14 residues. Between the trimmed V and J ends, which lost 3 bases and 9 bases, there was a span of 15 bases. The CDR3 DNA sequence: TGTGCCAGCAGTTTTCGGCAGGGCGGCCGGCCCCAGCATTTT. This sequence encodes CASSFRQGGRPQHF.

V usage is TRBV6-1 and J usage is TRBJ2-7; D perhaps matches TRBD1 (6 bases). The CDR3 covers 11 residues. The V end was cut by 5 bases, the J end by 8 bases, with 10 bases between. CDR1 and CDR2 from the germline V gene are MNHNS and SASEGT. The CDR3 loop reads CASSHTGKQYF. The CDR3 coding sequence is TGTGCCAGCAGTCACACAGGGAAGCAGTACTTC.

This rearrangement joins TRBV10-3 to TRBJ2-7; 9 positions agree with TRBD1. The germline gives CDR1 ENHRY, CDR2 SYGVKD. The CDR3 extends over 13 amino acids. V was clipped by 6 bases and J by 7 bases; unmatched bases: 7. The CDR3 DNA follows: TGTGCCATCAGGCCCGGACAGGGGCAAGAGCAGTACTTC. Its translation is CAIRPGQGQEQYF.

The chain joins TRBV18 to TRBJ1-5; D call uncertain. Germline CDR1 reads KGHSH; CDR2 reads LQKENI. This CDR3 comprises 14 residues. V shed 2 bases and J shed 6 bases, with 11 bases lying between them. CDR3 DNA: TGTGCCAGCTCACCAATTAGCCTGGGTCAGCCCCAGCATTTT. The encoded protein is CASSPISLGQPQHF.

V is TRBV28 and J is TRBJ1-5; D gene ambiguous. The V end was cut by 2 bases, the J end by 6 bases, with 14 bases between. The germline V gene encodes CDR1 MDHEN and CDR2 SYDVKM. The CDR3 covers 15 residues. In nucleotides, the CDR3 is TGTGCCAGCAGTTTACTGTCCAGGATGGGTCAGCCCCAGCATTTT. Its protein product is CASSLLSRMGQPQHF.

The DNA for the CDR3 is TGCGCCAGCAGTGACATTGGGGAATCTTACGAGCAGTACTTC. Protein sequence: CASSDIGESYEQYF. This chain uses TRBV10-1 with TRBJ2-7; no definite D call. The CDR3 consists of 14 residues. The germline V gene has CDR1 WNHNN and CDR2 SYGVQD (reference sequence). Trimming stripped 3 bases from V and 4 bases from J, with 13 bases between.

V is TRBV4-1 and J is TRBJ2-5; D is perhaps TRBD1 (5 bases). CDR3 length: 15 amino acids. V lost 3 bases and J lost 3, with 14 bases in between. Per germline, CDR1 MGHRA and CDR2 YSYEKL. The CDR3 reads CASSQDPFREETQYF. The DNA of the CDR3 is TGCGCCAGCAGCCAGGATCCGTTCAGGGAAGAGACCCAGTACTTC.

The gene calls are TRBV2 and TRBJ1-5; 9 bases are shared with TRBD1. This CDR3 is 15 amino acids long. V gave up 8 bases and J gave up 10 bases; unmatched junction bases: 15. The germline gives CDR1 SNHLY, CDR2 FYNNEI. CDR3 sequence: CASQKIRDRVHPQHF. As DNA, the CDR3 is TGTGCCAGCCAGAAGATCCGGGACAGGGTTCACCCCCAGCATTTT.

The chain links TRBV19 to TRBJ2-7; TRBD1 matches at 11 bases. Germline values: CDR1 LNHDA, CDR2 SQIVND (reference sequence). Trimming took 7 bases from V and 0 from J; bases not matched to a gene: 5. This CDR3 comprises 15 residues. The DNA for the CDR3 is TGTGCCAGTACTCTCGGGACAGGGGGCTCCTACGAGCAGTACTTC. Protein sequence: CASTLGTGGSYEQYF.

The CDR3, as DNA: TGTGCCAGCAGCGGAGCAAACAGCAAACAAGAGACCCAGTACTTC. It translates to CASSGANSKQETQYF. The chain combines TRBV9 with TRBJ2-5; D is unclear. CDR3 size: 15 residues. The germline V and J ends were trimmed by 3 bases and 2 bases, with 14 bases remaining between them. Per the germline V gene, CDR1 is SGDLS and CDR2 is YYNGEE.

The chain recombines TRBV11-2 with TRBJ1-2; 8 bases fit TRBD1. Germline CDR1 and CDR2: SGHAT and FQNNGV. The CDR3 has 16 amino acids. Trimming removed 6 bases from V and 3 bases from J; junction bases left unmatched: 12. The CDR3 nucleotides are TGTGCCAGCAGGTCCCTCAGGGGGCGTTTCGACTATGGCTACACCTTC. Translation gives CASRSLRGRFDYGYTF.